One sample yielded the 23 T cell receptor beta chains listed below, sequenced in a study of blood T cell repertoires in COVID-19. The assay was immunoSEQ multiplex PCR, and TCRdb's table has in-frame clones only and misses some. Here the sample spans around 270,000 clones, over 80% being singletons. Sequenced: peripheral blood. All receptors derive from a woman in her thirties or forties who had recovered from COVID-19.

The chain carries TRBV9 and TRBJ2-1; 8 bases fit TRBD1. Germline trimming cut 4 bases from V and 8 bases from J; bases unmatched to any gene: 11. Germline lookup yields CDR1 SGDLS and CDR2 YYNGEE. The CDR3 sequence is 15 residues long. CDR3 DNA: TGTGCCAGCAGCTACAAAGGACAGGGTTACGATGAGCAGTTCTTC. This encodes CASSYKGQGYDEQFF.

This clone has a handful of counts. J is TRBJ1-4 and V is TRBV7-9; 7 nucleotides agree with TRBD1. The CDR3 sequence is 15 residues long. V dropped 1 base and J dropped 5; count of bases not matched to a gene: 4. CDR1 is SEHNR and CDR2 is FQNEAQ in the germline V gene (reference sequence). The CDR3 is CASSLDPTGNEKLFF. The CDR3 DNA follows: TGTGCCAGCAGCTTAGATCCGACAGGGAATGAAAAACTGTTTTTT.

This clone has at least ten counts. One end of the junction varies from germline; a read error may be responsible. The rearrangement joins TRBV11-2 to TRBJ2-1, with 9 bases that match TRBD2. The CDR3 spans 15 residues. Germline loops: CDR1 SGHAT, CDR2 FQNNGV. This CDR3 is CASSSGTSSHNEQFF. The DNA of the CDR3 is TGTGCCAGCAGCTCCGGGACTAGCTCCCACAATGAGCAGTTCTTC. Filled out from reference TRBV11-2 and TRBJ2-1, the complete variable domain reads EAGVAQSPRYKIIEKRQSVAFWCNPISGHATLYWYQQILGQGPKLLIQFQNNGVVDDSQLPKDRFSAERLKGVDSTLKIQPAKLEDSAVYLCASSSGTSSHNEQFFGPGTRLTVL.

The V gene is TRBV7-2, the J gene TRBJ2-5; a weak D match, TRBD2 (6 bases). V shed 1 base and J shed 4 bases, with 10 bases lying between them. Germline assignment: CDR1 SGHTA and CDR2 FQGNSA. The CDR3 spans 14 residues. CDR3 region: CASSLVRGRETQYF. The DNA of the CDR3 is TGTGCCAGCAGCTTAGTACGGGGGAGAGAGACCCAGTACTTC.

V gene TRBV27 combines with J gene TRBJ2-2; 10 bases agree with TRBD2. The CDR3 totals 19 residues. Germline CDR1 is MNHEY and CDR2 is SMNVEV (reference sequence). V lost 0 bases and J lost 4; bases outside the gene matches: 11. CDR3 in DNA: TGTGCCAGCAGTTTATCGGGCCTAGCGGGGGCCTCAATCACCGGGGAGCTGTTTTTT. Amino acids: CASSLSGLAGASITGELFF.

The chain has TRBV11-2 and TRBJ1-1, with D tentatively TRBD1 (5 bases). The CDR3 is 14 amino acids. Germline values: CDR1 SGHAT, CDR2 FQNNGV. V lost 3 bases, J lost 10 bases, and 18 bases lay in between. The CDR3 spells CASSFGTRDGGAFF. The DNA for the CDR3 is TGTGCCAGCAGCTTTGGGACTAGGGACGGGGGAGCTTTCTTT.

The chain recombines TRBV29-1 with TRBJ2-2, with D maybe TRBD1 (5 bases). Trimming took 4 bases from V and 2 from J, leaving 8 bases between them. CDR3 length equals 13 residues. Germline V gene lookup returns CDR1 SQVTM and CDR2 ANQGSEA. The CDR3 protein is CSVGQLNTGELFF. The CDR3 DNA reads as TGCAGCGTTGGACAGCTAAACACCGGGGAGCTGTTTTTT.

This clone occurred once. This sequence joins TRBV28 and TRBJ1-5; 7 bases line up with TRBD1. This CDR3 has 14 amino acids. J lost 5 bases, V lost 3 bases, and 4 bases had no gene match. The germline CDR1 and CDR2 sequences are MDHEN and SYDVKM. The CDR3 DNA reads as TGTGCCAGCAGTTTCGGAGGGGGCTATCAGCCCCAGCATTTT. This codes for CASSFGGGYQPQHF. The full variable domain, in which reference TRBV28 and TRBJ1-5 provide the parts outside the CDR3, is DVKVTQSSRYLVKRTGEKVFLECVQDMDHENMFWYRQDPGLGLRLIYFSYDVKMKEKGDIPEGYSVSREKKERFSLILESASTNQTSMYLCASSFGGGYQPQHFGDGTRLSIL.

The CDR3 loop is CASRLGEGLYYGYTF. The CDR3 coding sequence is TGTGCCAGCAGACTAGGGGAGGGCCTCTACTATGGCTACACCTTC. V and J are TRBV28 and TRBJ1-2; D may be TRBD1 (5 bases). Germline CDR1 and CDR2: MDHEN and SYDVKM. The CDR3 totals 15 residues. V gave up 6 bases and J gave up 3 bases, with 17 bases separating them.

This clone was seen more than once but under ten times. The chain employs TRBV24-1 and TRBJ1-5, with D perhaps TRBD1 (5 bases). V dropped 5 bases and J dropped 5 bases, with 12 bases sitting between them. This CDR3 comprises 14 residues. Germline CDR1 and CDR2: KGHDR and SFDVKD. The CDR3 sequence is CATSVGDSYQPQHF. The CDR3 nucleotides are TGTGCCACCAGTGTAGGCGACAGTTATCAGCCCCAGCATTTT.

For this clone: A junction boundary mismatches the germline segment, possibly from a read error. The chain links TRBV28 to TRBJ2-7; D may be TRBD2 (7 bases). The CDR3 runs 15 residues. Germline loops: CDR1 MDHEN, CDR2 SYDVKM. In DNA, the CDR3 is TGTGCCAACAGTTTAGGGGGGGTGAGCTCCTACGAGCAGTACTTC. Its protein product is CANSLGGVSSYEQYF.

In nucleotides, the CDR3 is TGTGCCAGCAGTTGGACACAGGGTTATAGCAATCAGCCCCAGCATTTT. Translated, it gives CASSWTQGYSNQPQHF. The V and J genes are TRBV28 and TRBJ1-5, with D perhaps matching TRBD1 (6 bases). Germline V gene sequence: CDR1 MDHEN, CDR2 SYDVKM. The CDR3 is 16 amino acids. Trimming removed 4 bases from V and 0 bases from J, with 13 bases in between.

The sample holds one count of this clone. The rearrangement links TRBV5-1 to TRBJ2-5; 11 nucleotides agree with TRBD2. CDR3 length: 18 amino acids. Per germline, CDR1 SGHRS and CDR2 YFSETQ. With V trimmed by 3 bases and J by 2 bases, 12 bases remained unmatched. CDR3 amino acids: CASSSASGGPTPQETQYF. The CDR3 DNA sequence: TGCGCCAGCAGCTCGGCTAGCGGGGGGCCGACACCACAAGAGACCCAGTACTTC.

The chain employs TRBV13 and TRBJ2-5; 8 bases are shared with TRBD2. Germline values: CDR1 PRHDT, CDR2 FYEKMQ (reference sequence). Trimming took 3 bases from V and 2 from J; bases not matched to a gene: 8. This CDR3 contains 16 residues. This chain's CDR3 is CASSFFGGGPQETQYF. The CDR3 DNA reads as TGTGCCAGCAGCTTTTTCGGGGGGGGACCACAAGAGACCCAGTACTTC. Using reference TRBV13 and TRBJ2-5 for the parts outside the CDR3, the full variable domain is AAGVIQSPRHLIKEKRETATLKCYPIPRHDTVYWYQQGPGQDPQFLISFYEKMQSDKGSIPDRFSAQQFSDYHSELNMSSLELGDSALYFCASSFFGGGPQETQYFGPGTRLLVL.

J is TRBJ1-4 and V is TRBV18; D is possibly TRBD1 (6 bases). Trimming left V 3 bases short and J 0 bases short, with 11 bases between. The CDR3 has 16 amino acids. The germline V gene has CDR1 KGHSH and CDR2 LQKENI. CDR3 residues: CASSPLTGTTNEKLFF. The CDR3 DNA sequence: TGTGCCAGCTCACCGCTTACAGGGACAACTAATGAAAAACTGTTTTTT.

The chain couples TRBV19 to TRBJ1-5, with 11 positions matching TRBD1. The V segment lost 5 bases and the J segment 5 bases; nucleotides outside the gene matches: 2. Looked up from germline, CDR1 is LNHDA and CDR2 is SQIVND (reference sequence). CDR3 length equals 14 residues. The CDR3 spells CASSGTGGYQPQHF. The CDR3 nucleotides are TGTGCCAGTAGTGGGACAGGGGGATATCAGCCCCAGCATTTT.

The chain carries TRBV5-1 and TRBJ2-5; 9 bases are shared with TRBD1. This CDR3 has 14 residues. The ends lost 4 bases at V and 2 bases at J; junction bases unmatched: 3. CDR1 SGHRS and CDR2 YFSETQ come from the germline V gene. CDR3 nucleotide sequence: TGCGCCAGCAGCGTCGGACAGGGGCAAGAGACCCAGTACTTC. Translation gives CASSVGQGQETQYF.

This chain joins TRBV3-1 (or the pseudogene TRBV3-2) and TRBJ2-7, with unresolved D. The V end lost 2 bases, the J end lost 10 bases, and 15 bases lay between the germline ends. This CDR3 has 13 amino acids. Germline CDR1 is LGHDT and CDR2 is YNNKEL (reference sequence). DNA for the CDR3: TGTGCCAGCAGCCAAAGGTCGGAGCAGAACCAGTACTTC. This encodes CASSQRSEQNQYF.

J is TRBJ1-1 and V is TRBV30; possible D gene TRBD1, 6 bases. Trimming stripped 3 bases from V and 2 bases from J, with 13 bases between. The CDR3 loop spans 14 amino acids. Germline V gene lookup returns CDR1 GTSNPN and CDR2 SVGIG (reference sequence). The CDR3 spells CAWSLGQPNTEAFF. The CDR3 DNA is TGTGCCTGGAGCCTAGGACAGCCTAACACTGAAGCTTTCTTT.

The chain is built from TRBV14 and TRBJ2-2; D may be TRBD1 (5 bases). Germline V CDR1 and CDR2: SGHDN, FVKESK. The CDR3 has 13 amino acids. V lost 8 bases, J lost 8 bases, and 15 bases lay in between. The CDR3 loop is CASQGRAKGELFF. Here the CDR3 DNA reads TGTGCCAGCCAAGGCAGGGCAAAGGGGGAGCTGTTTTTT.

In its sample, this clone was seen a few times. This chain uses TRBV5-1 with TRBJ2-1; possible D gene TRBD1, 6 bases. Trimming removed 4 bases at V and 5 bases at J, with 13 bases between. The CDR3 runs to 14 residues. CDR1 is SGHRS and CDR2 is YFSETQ in the germline V gene. DNA for the CDR3: TGCGCCAGCAGCAGGGACACCCGAAACAATGAGCAGTTCTTC. Translation gives CASSRDTRNNEQFF.

This clone appeared once. This chain uses TRBV27 with TRBJ1-1; D call uncertain. CDR3 size: 18 residues. V was trimmed by 3 bases and J by 1 base, leaving 21 bases between them. Per the germline V gene, CDR1 is MNHEY and CDR2 is SMNVEV (reference sequence). CDR3 DNA: TGTGCCAGCAGTTTTTCCGGTACAGTTCTATGGCAGAACACTGAAGCTTTCTTT. Encoded protein: CASSFSGTVLWQNTEAFF.

This clone showed up just a few times. The CDR3 here is CASSLGPGGNTEAFF. The CDR3 region has the DNA TGCGCCAGCAGCCTGGGGCCGGGAGGGAACACTGAAGCTTTCTTT. This sequence joins TRBV5-1 and TRBJ1-1; possible D gene TRBD1, 5 bases. Germline V gene lookup returns CDR1 SGHRS and CDR2 YFSETQ. This CDR3 is built from 15 residues. The ends were cut back, 4 bases at V and 1 base at J, with 14 bases in the middle.